Each of the 12 T cell receptor beta chains below was sequenced from the same sample in a study of blood T cell repertoires in COVID-19. Measured with immunoSEQ multiplex PCR; TCRdb has only the in-frame clones, and not every one. This table holds about 280,000 clones, 89% found once. Sequenced material: peripheral blood. These receptors were obtained from a man aged 50-59 years with acute or convalescent COVID-19.

The gene calls are TRBV5-1 and TRBJ2-7; D is possibly TRBD2 (5 bases). The V gene lost 0 bases and the J gene lost 7 bases, with 11 bases spanning the gap. Germline CDR1 SGHRS, CDR2 YFSETQ. The CDR3 is made up of 13 amino acids. CDR3 bases: TGCGCCAGCAGCTTGGGACTAAGAAGTGAGCAGTACTTC. Residues: CASSLGLRSEQYF.

J is TRBJ1-5 and V is TRBV6-5, with D unclear. The CDR3 is 14 residues long. Germline V gene data show CDR1 as MNHEY and CDR2 as SVGAGI. The ends were cut back, 7 bases at V and 5 bases at J, with 15 bases in the middle. The CDR3 spells CASTLGEAHQPQHF. CDR3 DNA: TGTGCCAGCACTCTCGGGGAGGCGCATCAGCCCCAGCATTTT.

In its sample, this clone was seen a few times. The gene calls are TRBV19 and TRBJ2-3; 7 bases align to TRBD2. V was clipped by 4 bases and J by 5 bases; unmatched bases: 9. The germline CDR1 and CDR2 sequences are LNHDA and SQIVND (reference sequence). The CDR3 spans 15 residues. CDR3 sequence: CASSTLWGGEDTQYF. CDR3 DNA: TGTGCCAGTAGTACGCTTTGGGGGGGTGAAGATACGCAGTATTTT.

CDR3 DNA: TGTGCCAGCAGCCGAGATGGGGGCTATTCACCCCTCCACTTT. It encodes CASSRDGGYSPLHF. The V gene is TRBV5-4, the J gene TRBJ1-6; the D gene is possibly TRBD1 (6 bases). The V gene lost 4 bases and the J gene lost 8 bases, with 13 bases spanning the gap. Germline values: CDR1 SGHNT, CDR2 YYREEE (reference sequence). CDR3 size: 14 residues.

V is TRBV15 and J is TRBJ1-1, with 10 bases lining up with TRBD1. CDR3 length equals 14 residues. V gave up 5 bases and J gave up 5 bases; unmatched junction bases: 5. Germline V lookup: CDR1 LNHNV, CDR2 YYDKDF (reference sequence). The CDR3 DNA reads TGTGCCACCAGCTTTAGGACAGGGGGGACTGAAGCTTTCTTT. Protein: CATSFRTGGTEAFF.

The CDR3 is CASSSQVGGADTQYF. The CDR3 coding sequence is TGTGCCAGCAGCTCACAGGTCGGGGGGGCGGATACGCAGTATTTT. The V call is TRBV5-4, the J call TRBJ2-3; 8 nucleotides match TRBD2. The germline V gene has CDR1 SGHNT and CDR2 YYREEE (reference sequence). The CDR3 runs 15 residues. V gave up 3 bases and J gave up 6 bases; unmatched junction bases: 9.

This clone occurred once. The chain employs TRBV5-4 and TRBJ1-6, with 11 bases lining up with TRBD1. The CDR3 has 16 amino acids. Unmatched junction bases numbered 2, after V lost 0 bases and J lost 6 bases. The germline CDR1 and CDR2 sequences are SGHNT and YYREEE (reference sequence). The CDR3 protein is CASSLDGQGANSPLHF. The CDR3 DNA reads TGTGCCAGCAGCTTGGATGGACAGGGGGCTAATTCACCCCTCCACTTT.

J is TRBJ2-2 and V is TRBV9; unclear D gene. V gave up 4 bases and J gave up 1 base, with 5 bases separating them. The CDR3 runs to 13 residues. Germline assignment: CDR1 SGDLS and CDR2 YYNGEE. CDR3 nucleotides: TGTGCCAGCAGCATTCTGAACACCGGGGAGCTGTTTTTT. It encodes CASSILNTGELFF.

The table lists this clone with a count of one. In DNA form, the CDR3 reads TGTGCCATCAGTGAGACAGGGGGTAGCTCTGGGGCCAACGTCCTGACTTTC. Residues: CAISETGGSSGANVLTF. V is TRBV10-3 and J is TRBJ2-6, with TRBD1 matching 8 bases. Looked up from germline, CDR1 is ENHRY and CDR2 is SYGVKD. CDR3 length: 17 residues. The J segment lost 0 bases and the V segment lost 2 bases, leaving 3 bases of the junction unmatched.

The chain joins TRBV7-8 to TRBJ2-7; 7 bases match TRBD2. From germline, CDR1 is SGHVS and CDR2 FQNEAQ. J lost 1 base, V lost 1 base, and 7 bases had no gene match. The CDR3 has 16 amino acids. CDR3 protein: CASSLGPGGTSYEQYF. CDR3 bases: TGTGCCAGCAGCTTAGGTCCCGGGGGGACGTCCTACGAGCAGTACTTC.

The genes are TRBV5-1 and TRBJ1-2; tentative D call: TRBD1 (5 bases). The V and J ends lost 2 bases and 5 bases respectively, with 13 bases between them. Germline lookup yields CDR1 SGHRS and CDR2 YFSETQ. CDR3 length: 14 residues. CDR3 sequence: CASSLGGGRYGYTF. CDR3 in DNA: TGCGCCAGCAGCTTAGGCGGGGGGAGGTATGGCTACACCTTC.

The chain employs TRBV21-1 and TRBJ2-3; the table's D call, TRBD2, was not checked against the DNA. TRBV21-1 is tagged as a pseudogene. The CDR3 has 17 amino acids. The CDR3 spells CASSKARGGYSTDTQYF. DNA for the CDR3: TGTGCCAGCAGCAAAGCGCGGGGGGGGTATAGCACAGATACGCAGTATTTT.